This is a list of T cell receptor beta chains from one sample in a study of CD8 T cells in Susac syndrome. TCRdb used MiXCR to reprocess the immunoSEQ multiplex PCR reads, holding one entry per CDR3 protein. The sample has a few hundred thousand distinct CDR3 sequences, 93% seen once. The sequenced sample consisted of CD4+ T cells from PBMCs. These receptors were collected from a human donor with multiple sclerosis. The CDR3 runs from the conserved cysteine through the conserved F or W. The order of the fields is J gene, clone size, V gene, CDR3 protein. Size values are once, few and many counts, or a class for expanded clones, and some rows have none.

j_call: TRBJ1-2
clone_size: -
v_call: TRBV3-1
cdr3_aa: CASSLTGTGAGYTF

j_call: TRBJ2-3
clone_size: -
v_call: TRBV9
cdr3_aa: CASSAAGTGILTDTQYF

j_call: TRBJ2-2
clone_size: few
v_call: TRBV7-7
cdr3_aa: CASSRGLDTGELFF

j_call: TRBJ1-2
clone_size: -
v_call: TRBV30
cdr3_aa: CAWSVRDTYGYTF

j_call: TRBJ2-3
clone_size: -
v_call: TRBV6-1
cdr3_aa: CASRLGTDTQYF

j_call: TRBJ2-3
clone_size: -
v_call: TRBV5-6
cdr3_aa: CASSLGLGALGDTQYF

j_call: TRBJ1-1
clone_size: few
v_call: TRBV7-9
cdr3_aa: CASSQRPNTEAFF

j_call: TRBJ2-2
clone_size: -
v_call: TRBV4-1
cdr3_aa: CASSQRQPNTGELFF

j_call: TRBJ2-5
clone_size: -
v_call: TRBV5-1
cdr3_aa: CASSFNGQGVRETQYF

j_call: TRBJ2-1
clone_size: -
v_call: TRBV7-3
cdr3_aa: CASSLMGVKDEQFF

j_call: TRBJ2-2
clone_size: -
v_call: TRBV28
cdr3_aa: CASTLETGTGTGELFF

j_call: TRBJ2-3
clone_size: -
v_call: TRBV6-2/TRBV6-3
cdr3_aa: CASSYPAGSADTQYF

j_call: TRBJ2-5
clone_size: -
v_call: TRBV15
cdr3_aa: CATSRDPEETQYF

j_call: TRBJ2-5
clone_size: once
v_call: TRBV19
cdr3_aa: CASSINPPGRGGQETQYF

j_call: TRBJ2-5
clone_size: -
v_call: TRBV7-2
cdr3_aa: CASGTGSGETQYF

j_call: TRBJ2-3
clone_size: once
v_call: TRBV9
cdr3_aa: CASSIAGPTDTQYF

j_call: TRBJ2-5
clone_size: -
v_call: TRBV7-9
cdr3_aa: CASSSDWGTQYF

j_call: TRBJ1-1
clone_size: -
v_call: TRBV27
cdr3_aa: CASSAPGQGATEAFF

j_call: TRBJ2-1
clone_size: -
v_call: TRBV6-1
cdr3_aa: CASSATGGLASYNEQFF

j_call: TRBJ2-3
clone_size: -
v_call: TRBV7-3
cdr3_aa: CASSLATTDTQYF

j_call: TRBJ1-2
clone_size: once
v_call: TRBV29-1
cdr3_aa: CSVSRGLNYGYTF

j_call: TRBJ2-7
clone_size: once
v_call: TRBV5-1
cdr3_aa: CASSPLPNLPYEQYF

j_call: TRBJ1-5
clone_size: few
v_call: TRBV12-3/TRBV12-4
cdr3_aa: CASSLQGGNQPQHF

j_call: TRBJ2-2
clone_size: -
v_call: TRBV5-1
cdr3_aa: CASSQLGLANTGELFF

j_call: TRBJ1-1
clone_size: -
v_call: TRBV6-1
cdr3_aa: CASSLQGGMNTEAFF

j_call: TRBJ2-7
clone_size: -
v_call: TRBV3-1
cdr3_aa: CASSQSGYEQYF

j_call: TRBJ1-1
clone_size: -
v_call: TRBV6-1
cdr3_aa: CASSTTLGRDTEAFF

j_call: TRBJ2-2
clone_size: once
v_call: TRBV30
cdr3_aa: CAWTPLAGAGELFF

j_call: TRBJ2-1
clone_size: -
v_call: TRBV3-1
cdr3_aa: CASSPRAVSGTFSYNEQFF

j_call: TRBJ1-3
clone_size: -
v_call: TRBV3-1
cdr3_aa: CASSTHSGRRDGNTIYF

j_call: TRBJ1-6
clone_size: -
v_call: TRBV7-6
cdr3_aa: CASSLEAQGKRSPLHF

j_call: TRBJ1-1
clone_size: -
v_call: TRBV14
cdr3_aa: CASSQGNGALGAFF

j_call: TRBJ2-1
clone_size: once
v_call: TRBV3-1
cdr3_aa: CASSHHRAAPYNEQFF

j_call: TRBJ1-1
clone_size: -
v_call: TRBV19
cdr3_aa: CASSMNSLQAFF

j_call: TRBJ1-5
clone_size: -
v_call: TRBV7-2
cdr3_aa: CASSPQGGQGQPQHF

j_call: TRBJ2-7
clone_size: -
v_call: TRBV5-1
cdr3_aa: CASSSALAGGYHEQYF

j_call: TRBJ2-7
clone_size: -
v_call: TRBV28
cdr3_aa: CASSKRGVHEQYF

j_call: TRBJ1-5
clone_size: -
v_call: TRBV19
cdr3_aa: CASSGGSRSYRGIHYQPQHF

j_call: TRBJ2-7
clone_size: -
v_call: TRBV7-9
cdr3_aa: CASSFFTDSYEQYF

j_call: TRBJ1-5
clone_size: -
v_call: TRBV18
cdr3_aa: CASSPGLGTGMQPQHF

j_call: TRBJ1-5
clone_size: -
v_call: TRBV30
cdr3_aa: CAWRAREGQPQHF

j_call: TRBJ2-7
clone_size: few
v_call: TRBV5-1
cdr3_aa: CASKRERRSYEQYF

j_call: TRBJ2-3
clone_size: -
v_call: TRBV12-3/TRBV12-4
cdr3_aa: CAVPSGGRENTQYF

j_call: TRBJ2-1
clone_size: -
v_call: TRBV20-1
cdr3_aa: CSVPVQIPSGQFF

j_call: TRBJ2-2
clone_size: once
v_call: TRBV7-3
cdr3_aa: CASSLIGGAGGELFF

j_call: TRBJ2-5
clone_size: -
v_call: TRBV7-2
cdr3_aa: CASSSGLAGLSQYF

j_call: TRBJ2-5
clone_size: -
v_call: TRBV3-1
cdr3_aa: CASSQHPGPEETQYF

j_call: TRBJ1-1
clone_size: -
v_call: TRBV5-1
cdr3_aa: CASSLGGSANTEAFF

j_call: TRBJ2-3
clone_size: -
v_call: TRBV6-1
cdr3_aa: CASSGSASVTWDTDTQYF